Listed here are 26 T cell receptor beta chains from one sample, sequenced in a study of blood T cell repertoires in COVID-19. The data were produced by immunoSEQ multiplex PCR, yet TCRdb's version contains in-frame clones alone and is incomplete. The sample lists 85,000 or so clones, 75% to 90% occurring once. Sequences were obtained from peripheral blood. These receptors all come from a man aged 50-59 years with active or convalescent COVID-19.

V and J are TRBV30 and TRBJ2-2; 10 bases match TRBD2. The V gene end was trimmed by 2 bases and the J gene end by 4 bases; junction bases not matched to a gene: 10. The CDR3 consists of 17 residues. Per germline, CDR1 GTSNPN and CDR2 SVGIG (reference sequence). DNA for the CDR3: TGTGCCTGGAGTATCCTCCCGGGACTAGCGTCCACCGGGGAGCTGTTTTTT. It codes for CAWSILPGLASTGELFF.

This chain joins TRBV5-1 and TRBJ2-5; possibly TRBD2 for D (6 bases). Trimming cost V 4 bases and J 9 bases, with 16 bases left between them. Germline V gene data show CDR1 as SGHRS and CDR2 as YFSETQ. The CDR3 runs to 13 residues. The CDR3 protein is CASSLDGVAAQYF. CDR3 sequence (DNA): TGCGCCAGCAGCCTAGACGGCGTAGCGGCCCAGTACTTC.

V is TRBV27 and J is TRBJ1-4, with D unresolved. The CDR3 contains 17 residues. Trimming pared 6 bases from V and 7 bases from J, leaving 24 bases between. Looked up from germline, CDR1 is MNHEY and CDR2 is SMNVEV (reference sequence). The CDR3 bases are TGTGCCAGCAGACCCCACCCCCCAGTGGGCGTGGGTGAAAAACTGTTTTTT. Translating gives CASRPHPPVGVGEKLFF.

The rearrangement uses TRBV30 and TRBJ2-3, with D possibly matching TRBD1 (6 bases). The CDR3 has 14 amino acids. The V and J ends lost 2 bases and 3 bases respectively, with 12 bases between them. CDR1 is GTSNPN and CDR2 is SVGIG in the germline V gene (reference sequence). In DNA form, the CDR3 reads TGTGCCTGGAGTATAGGCAGGGGAACAGATACGCAGTATTTT. Amino acid sequence: CAWSIGRGTDTQYF.

The V and J genes are TRBV18 and TRBJ2-2; D gene unclear. The germline gives CDR1 KGHSH, CDR2 LQKENI. The CDR3 spans 12 residues. The germline V and J ends were trimmed by 2 bases and 7 bases, with 5 bases remaining between them. Written as DNA, the CDR3 is TGTGCCAGCTCACCATCCAGCGGGGAGCTGTTTTTT. Translating it yields CASSPSSGELFF.

In its sample, this clone was seen once. The chain employs TRBV19 and TRBJ2-3, with D perhaps matching TRBD2 (6 bases). Germline V gene data show CDR1 as LNHDA and CDR2 as SQIVND (reference sequence). V was cut by 9 bases and J by 2 bases, with 12 bases left in between. The CDR3 totals 13 residues. The CDR3 sequence is CASGRTNTDTQYF. The DNA for the CDR3 is TGTGCCAGCGGACGGACTAACACAGATACGCAGTATTTT.

CDR3 region: CASSHPGTAGDYGYTF. The CDR3 DNA reads TGCGCCAGCAGCCACCCCGGGACAGCGGGGGACTATGGCTACACCTTC. The rearrangement joins TRBV4-3 to TRBJ1-2; 7 bases agree with TRBD1. Germline V gives CDR1 LGHNA, CDR2 YSLEER. The CDR3 spans 16 residues. V gave up 3 bases and J gave up 3 bases; unmatched junction bases: 10.

CDR3 residues: CASSQQTNYGYTF. For the CDR3, the DNA is TGCGCCAGCAGCCAGCAAACAAATTATGGCTACACCTTC. The chain joins TRBV4-1 to TRBJ1-2; D call uncertain. V was pared by 3 bases and J by 5 bases, with 10 bases between. This CDR3 is built from 13 residues. Germline CDR1 and CDR2: MGHRA and YSYEKL.

V and J are TRBV2 and TRBJ1-6; TRBD1 is a possible D gene (5 bases). The CDR3 has 15 residues. Trimming took 5 bases from V and 7 from J, leaving 15 bases between them. From germline, CDR1 is SNHLY and CDR2 FYNNEI. CDR3 residues: CASSRTDTQNSPLHF. In DNA, the CDR3 is TGTGCCAGCAGTAGGACGGACACGCAGAATTCACCCCTCCACTTT.

The chain combines TRBV25-1 with TRBJ1-3; D perhaps matches TRBD1 (5 bases). The CDR3 spans 14 residues. V was cut by 4 bases and J by 1 base, with 8 bases left in between. The germline V gene has CDR1 MGHDK and CDR2 SYGVNS. The CDR3 coding sequence is TGTGCCAGCAGTGCGACAGAGTCTGGAAACACCATATATTTT. It specifies CASSATESGNTIYF.

The chain has TRBV24-1 and TRBJ2-3, with D perhaps matching TRBD1 (6 bases). Germline values: CDR1 KGHDR, CDR2 SFDVKD. CDR3 size: 13 residues. Trimming stripped 8 bases from V and 2 bases from J, with 10 bases between. The CDR3, as DNA: TGTGCCACCAATACAGGGACCACAGATACGCAGTATTTT. Translating it yields CATNTGTTDTQYF.

J is TRBJ1-1 and V is TRBV5-4; 11 bases line up with TRBD1. Germline-derived CDR1 and CDR2 are SGHNT and YYREEE (reference sequence). The V and J ends lost 1 base and 4 bases, in that order; junction bases with no gene match: 6. This CDR3 region has 16 residues. DNA of the CDR3: TGTGCCAGCAGCTTGAGGACAGGGGGCAGAGGCACTGAAGCTTTCTTT. Its protein is CASSLRTGGRGTEAFF.

The V call is TRBV5-1, the J call TRBJ2-7; D is unresolved. Trimming shortened V by 1 base and J by 0 bases, and 8 bases separated the two germline ends. This CDR3 contains 14 residues. Per germline, CDR1 SGHRS and CDR2 YFSETQ. Here the CDR3 reads CASSLMGSSYEQYF. DNA for the CDR3: TGCGCCAGCAGCTTGATGGGCAGCTCCTACGAGCAGTACTTC.

J is TRBJ2-2 and V is TRBV5-6, with 9 positions matching TRBD1. Germline CDR1 is SGHDT and CDR2 is YYEEEE. Germline trimming cut 4 bases from V and 4 bases from J; bases unmatched to any gene: 8. This CDR3 has 16 amino acids. CDR3 sequence (DNA): TGTGCCAGCAGCCGGACCGGGACAGGGCTCACCGGGGAGCTGTTTTTT. Amino acid sequence: CASSRTGTGLTGELFF.

This sequence joins TRBV6-1 and TRBJ2-1; maybe TRBD2 (6 bases). The CDR3 contains 17 residues. Trimming took 1 base from V and 7 from J, leaving 20 bases between them. Germline V gives CDR1 MNHNS, CDR2 SASEGT. CDR3 amino acids: CASSEGPSARRVNEQFF. The CDR3, as DNA: TGTGCCAGCAGTGAAGGACCCTCAGCGAGGAGGGTGAATGAGCAGTTCTTC.

The V call is TRBV27, the J call TRBJ2-6; D may be TRBD1 (6 bases). With 6 bases removed from V and 1 base from J, the gap between germline ends came to 10 bases. This CDR3 is built from 15 residues. CDR1 and CDR2 from the germline V gene are MNHEY and SMNVEV (reference sequence). CDR3: CASRRDMSGANVLTF. In nucleotides, the CDR3 is TGTGCCAGCAGGAGGGACATGTCTGGGGCCAACGTCCTGACTTTC.

CDR3 region: CASNTGQGVYGYTF. The DNA for the CDR3 is TGTGCCAGCAACACAGGACAGGGAGTGTATGGCTACACCTTC. The chain uses TRBV28 and TRBJ1-2; 8 positions match TRBD1. Germline loops: CDR1 MDHEN, CDR2 SYDVKM. V lost 7 bases and J lost 5; bases outside the gene matches: 9. The CDR3 extends over 14 amino acids.

The V call is TRBV7-2, the J call TRBJ2-5; 12 bases line up with TRBD2. Unmatched junction bases numbered 7, after V lost 4 bases and J lost 4 bases. Germline V gene lookup returns CDR1 SGHTA and CDR2 FQGNSA. The CDR3 spans 16 residues. The CDR3 protein is CASSSLAGGSRETQYF. CDR3 nucleotides: TGTGCCAGCAGCTCTCTAGCGGGGGGGTCCCGAGAGACCCAGTACTTC.

This chain joins TRBV28 and TRBJ2-6; tentatively, D is TRBD1 (6 bases). V dropped 3 bases and J dropped 3 bases, with 9 bases sitting between them. Germline assignment: CDR1 MDHEN and CDR2 SYDVKM. The CDR3 is made up of 15 amino acids. The CDR3 spells CASSFSGVGANVLTF. As DNA, the CDR3 is TGTGCCAGCAGTTTTTCAGGGGTTGGGGCCAACGTCCTGACTTTC. Complete variable domain (other parts from reference TRBV28 and TRBJ2-6): DVKVTQSSRYLVKRTGEKVFLECVQDMDHENMFWYRQDPGLGLRLIYFSYDVKMKEKGDIPEGYSVSREKKERFSLILESASTNQTSMYLCASSFSGVGANVLTFGAGSRLTVL.

In the case of this clone: Within the sample, other DNA sequences also encode this same CDR3. The chain couples TRBV19 to TRBJ2-7; TRBD2 aligns across 7 bases. Trimming cost V 5 bases and J 2 bases; bases outside gene matches: 6. Germline assignment: CDR1 LNHDA and CDR2 SQIVND (reference sequence). The CDR3 runs to 14 residues. The CDR3 DNA sequence: TGTGCCAGTAGTGCGGGCCGGGGGGCCTACGAGCAGTACTTC. Translated, it gives CASSAGRGAYEQYF.

This rearrangement joins TRBV7-6 to TRBJ2-3, with TRBD2 matching 8 bases. Trimming at V came to 5 bases and at J to 4 bases, leaving 8 bases not matched to a gene. In germline, CDR1 is SGHVS, CDR2 FNYEAQ. The CDR3 is 15 residues long. This chain's CDR3 is CASSRPSGGPDTQYF. The CDR3 DNA reads as TGTGCCAGCAGCCGACCGAGCGGGGGACCAGATACGCAGTATTTT.

This clone has more than one count but fewer than ten. J is TRBJ1-1 and V is TRBV27, with no clear D. Trimming stripped 6 bases from V and 0 bases from J, with 14 bases between. Germline-derived CDR1 and CDR2 are MNHEY and SMNVEV (reference sequence). The CDR3 spans 15 residues. The CDR3 region is CASRTTNSVNTEAFF. CDR3 coding DNA: TGTGCCAGCAGGACGACAAATTCAGTGAACACTGAAGCTTTCTTT.

The V call is TRBV15, the J call TRBJ2-1, with TRBD1 as a possible D gene (5 bases). The CDR3 spans 15 residues. V lost 0 bases and J 12 bases, leaving 18 bases between the germline ends. Germline CDR1 and CDR2: LNHNV and YYDKDF (reference sequence). The CDR3 here is CATSREGNRGIGQFF. The CDR3 DNA is TGTGCCACCAGCAGAGAGGGGAATAGGGGCATTGGGCAGTTCTTC.

The chain links TRBV19 to TRBJ2-7; the match to TRBD1 covers 9 bases. J was trimmed by 7 bases and V by 4 bases; bases with no gene match: 11. Germline V CDR1 and CDR2: LNHDA, SQIVND (reference sequence). This CDR3 contains 15 residues. CDR3 in amino acids: CASSRPGQGSDEQYF. Written as DNA, the CDR3 is TGTGCCAGTAGTAGGCCGGGACAGGGTTCAGATGAGCAGTACTTC.

The chain is built from TRBV6-5 and TRBJ2-3; 9 bases match TRBD2. The ends lost 6 bases at V and 7 bases at J; junction bases unmatched: 8. Germline V gives CDR1 MNHEY, CDR2 SVGAGI. The CDR3 extends over 14 amino acids. The CDR3 coding sequence is TGTGCCAGCAGCCCGCGGGAGGGGGCGAATACGCAGTATTTT. Translation gives CASSPREGANTQYF.

This rearrangement joins TRBV5-4 to TRBJ2-2; 7 nucleotides align to TRBD2. The ends lost 2 bases at V and 7 bases at J; junction bases unmatched: 2. The CDR3 consists of 13 residues. Germline V CDR1 and CDR2: SGHNT, YYREEE (reference sequence). The chain's CDR3 is CASSFRTSGELFF. CDR3 nucleotides: TGTGCCAGCAGCTTCCGGACTAGCGGGGAGCTGTTTTTT.